A single sample gave rise to the 32 T cell receptor beta chains below, sequenced in a study of blood T cell repertoires in COVID-19. This table comes from immunoSEQ multiplex PCR, and its TCRdb copy is limited to in-frame clones, with some not included. The table lists approximately 170,000 clones, 84% of them singletons, with approximately 12% in the top ten. The sequenced sample consisted of PBMCs or T cells enriched from blood (not recorded which). The source of these receptors is a man aged 50 to 59 who had recovered from COVID-19.

The chain combines TRBV30 with TRBJ1-5; no reliable D call. Germline assignment: CDR1 GTSNPN and CDR2 SVGIG (reference sequence). The CDR3 has 13 amino acids. V shed 5 bases and J shed 5 bases, with 13 bases lying between them. The CDR3 nucleotides read TGTGCCTGGGGCGGGGAGGGCCATCAGCCCCAGCATTTT. It is translated as CAWGGEGHQPQHF. Supplemented by reference TRBV30 and TRBJ1-5, the full variable domain reads SQTIHQWPATLVQPVGSPLSLECTVEGTSNPNLYWYRQAAGRGLQLLFYSVGIGQISSEVPQNLSASRPQDRQFILSSKKLLLSDSGFYLCAWGGEGHQPQHFGDGTRLSIL.

V gene TRBV5-1 combines with J gene TRBJ2-1; weak D call: TRBD2 (6 bases). The CDR3 has 13 amino acids. V was pared by 7 bases and J by 7 bases, with 15 bases between. CDR1 SGHRS and CDR2 YFSETQ come from the germline V gene. CDR3 sequence reads: CASQEGSRNEQFF. The CDR3 DNA reads as TGCGCCAGCCAGGAGGGAAGCAGGAATGAGCAGTTCTTC. The full variable domain, its missing parts supplied by reference TRBV5-1 and TRBJ2-1, is KAGVTQTPRYLIKTRGQQVTLSCSPISGHRSVSWYQQTPGQGLQFLFEYFSETQRNKGNFPGRFSGRQFSNSRSEMNVSTLELGDSALYLCASQEGSRNEQFFGPGTRLTVL.

This rearrangement joins TRBV27 to TRBJ1-5; D call uncertain. The CDR3 is 14 residues long. The V end was cut by 5 bases, the J end by 2 bases, with 10 bases between. Looked up from germline, CDR1 is MNHEY and CDR2 is SMNVEV (reference sequence). For the CDR3, the DNA is TGTGCCAGCAGTCCTACGGGTGGCAATCAGCCCCAGCATTTT. Encoded protein: CASSPTGGNQPQHF.

The chain recombines TRBV20-1 with TRBJ2-7; no definite D call. Per germline, CDR1 DFQATT and CDR2 SNEGSKA (reference sequence). Deletions cut 7 bases from V and 4 bases from J, with 8 bases between. The CDR3 loop spans 10 amino acids. CDR3 region: CSVVSYEQYF. In DNA, the CDR3 is TGCAGTGTGGTTAGTTACGAGCAGTACTTC.

V gene TRBV11-2 combines with J gene TRBJ1-6, with a possible D match to TRBD1 (6 bases). The CDR3 consists of 14 residues. Germline V CDR1 and CDR2: SGHAT, FQNNGV. V was cut by 4 bases and J by 9 bases, with 13 bases left in between. CDR3 in DNA: TGTGCCAGCAGCTCTGCCCACAGGGCTTCACCCCTCCACTTT. It codes for CASSSAHRASPLHF.

V and J are TRBV5-5 and TRBJ1-5; weak D call: TRBD1 (6 bases). Germline V gives CDR1 SGHKS, CDR2 YYEKEE (reference sequence). The CDR3 consists of 16 residues. The V and J ends lost 4 bases and 3 bases respectively, with 17 bases between them. The CDR3 reads CASSLGQGPINQPQHF. For the CDR3, the DNA is TGTGCCAGCAGCCTGGGGCAGGGGCCTATCAATCAGCCCCAGCATTTT. The entire variable domain, with the rest obtained from reference TRBV5-5 and TRBJ1-5, is as follows: DAGVTQSPTHLIKTRGQQVTLRCSPISGHKSVSWYQQVLGQGPQFIFQYYEKEERGRGNFPDRFSARQFPNYSSELNVNALLLGDSALYLCASSLGQGPINQPQHFGDGTRLSIL.

The chain has TRBV5-4 and TRBJ2-3; no clear D gene. The CDR3 runs to 12 residues. Germline CDR1 and CDR2: SGHNT and YYREEE (reference sequence). Trimming cost V 4 bases and J 3 bases, with 6 bases left between them. The CDR3 loop reads CASSRPTDTQYF. Written as DNA, the CDR3 is TGTGCCAGCAGCCGTCCGACAGATACGCAGTATTTT.

The chain carries TRBV20-1 and TRBJ1-2; D is possibly TRBD1 (6 bases). Looked up from germline, CDR1 is DFQATT and CDR2 is SNEGSKA (reference sequence). Between the trimmed V and J ends, which lost 8 bases and 7 bases, there was a span of 14 bases. CDR3 length: 11 amino acids. CDR3 amino acids: CSTHGGLGYTF. The CDR3 DNA follows: TGCAGTACCCATGGGGGCCTTGGCTACACCTTC.

CDR3 protein: CASSVDRGGSGEKLFF. CDR3 coding DNA: TGTGCCAGCAGCGTTGACAGGGGGGGTTCGGGTGAAAAACTGTTTTTT. The chain joins TRBV9 to TRBJ1-4; the match to TRBD1 covers 9 bases. The CDR3 loop spans 16 amino acids. CDR1 and CDR2 (germline): SGDLS, YYNGEE. Trimming at V came to 2 bases and at J to 7 bases, leaving 9 bases not matched to a gene.

The chain uses TRBV3-1 (or the pseudogene TRBV3-2) and TRBJ2-3; 7 nucleotides match TRBD1. Germline V gives CDR1 LGHDT, CDR2 YNNKEL (reference sequence). The CDR3 length is 15 residues. V trimming: 4 bases; J trimming: 6 bases; junction bases outside the gene matches: 10. DNA of the CDR3: TGTGCCAGCAGCCGACAGACCCCCAGGGGGGATACGCAGTATTTT. This gives the protein CASSRQTPRGDTQYF.

The gene calls are TRBV29-1 and TRBJ2-5, with TRBD1 identical over 8 bases. The CDR3 sequence is 15 residues long. Looked up from germline, CDR1 is SQVTM and CDR2 is ANQGSEA. V lost 3 bases to trimming and J lost 5 bases; unmatched junction nucleotides: 11. The CDR3 DNA sequence: TGCAGCGTTGACCTAGGACAGGGCCGTGGGGAGACCCAGTACTTC. Its protein is CSVDLGQGRGETQYF.

This sequence joins TRBV10-2 and TRBJ1-2; the match to TRBD1 covers 7 bases. The CDR3 length is 14 residues. J gave up 0 bases and V 5 bases, and 3 bases lay outside the gene matches. In germline, CDR1 is WSHSY, CDR2 SAAADI. The CDR3 here is CASSFDRANYGYTF. The CDR3 nucleotides read TGCGCCAGCAGTTTTGACAGGGCTAACTATGGCTACACCTTC.

The gene calls are TRBV24-1 and TRBJ2-3, with TRBD2 matching over 10 bases. Germline values: CDR1 KGHDR, CDR2 SFDVKD. This CDR3 comprises 15 residues. V gave up 3 bases and J gave up 11 bases; unmatched junction bases: 10. The CDR3 DNA sequence: TGTGCCACCAGTGATCCAGGAGGAACTAGCGGGGTGCAGTATTTT. It codes for CATSDPGGTSGVQYF.

Points on this clone: Distinct nucleotide sequences in the sample also encode this CDR3. V and J are TRBV29-1 and TRBJ1-1; D remains unclear. V was trimmed by 5 bases and J by 0 bases, leaving 7 bases between them. This CDR3 region has 12 residues. The germline CDR1 and CDR2 sequences are SQVTM and ANQGSEA. The CDR3 coding sequence is TGCAGCGTTCGCGGGATGAACACTGAAGCTTTCTTT. Translating gives CSVRGMNTEAFF.

This sequence joins TRBV6-5 and TRBJ2-1, with 8 bases aligning to TRBD2. Trimming cost V 5 bases and J 6 bases; bases outside gene matches: 3. The CDR3 totals 13 residues. Germline V lookup: CDR1 MNHEY, CDR2 SVGAGI. The CDR3 region is CASSSGGRNEQFF. As DNA, the CDR3 is TGTGCCAGCAGTAGCGGGGGACGCAATGAGCAGTTCTTC.

The gene calls are TRBV19 and TRBJ1-4; D unclear. Per germline, CDR1 LNHDA and CDR2 SQIVND (reference sequence). V dropped 2 bases and J dropped 6 bases, with 10 bases sitting between them. CDR3 length equals 14 residues. This CDR3 is CASSIQDRYEKLFF. DNA of the CDR3: TGTGCCAGTAGTATACAGGATAGGTATGAAAAACTGTTTTTT.

This clone was observed a few times. The chain uses TRBV9 and TRBJ1-5; D is undetermined. The CDR3 is 14 amino acids. V lost 0 bases to trimming and J lost 0 bases, with 4 bases between them. Germline loops: CDR1 SGDLS, CDR2 YYNGEE. The CDR3 nucleotides are TGTGCCAGCAGCGTAGCGGGTAGCAATCAGCCCCAGCATTTT. It is translated as CASSVAGSNQPQHF.

This clone was recorded once. The genes are TRBV18 and TRBJ1-5; D is ambiguous. Germline values: CDR1 KGHSH, CDR2 LQKENI. Trimming left V 3 bases short and J 1 base short, with 7 bases between. CDR3 size: 14 residues. The CDR3 protein is CASSPSSSNQPQHF. As DNA, the CDR3 is TGTGCCAGCTCACCGAGCTCAAGCAATCAGCCCCAGCATTTT.

This rearrangement joins TRBV10-2 to TRBJ2-7; D is uncertain. Germline-derived CDR1 and CDR2 are WSHSY and SAAADI. The CDR3 is 13 residues long. Trimming took off 1 base at V and 3 bases at J, with 7 bases between the two ends. The CDR3 DNA reads TGCGCCAGCAGTGAGTTTCCCAGCTACGAGCAGTACTTC. Protein product: CASSEFPSYEQYF.

The CDR3 sequence: CASSSGQGGADTQYF. CDR3 coding DNA: TGCGCCAGCAGCTCCGGACAGGGCGGCGCAGATACGCAGTATTTT. The chain couples TRBV5-1 to TRBJ2-3; 8 bases match TRBD1. Losses at the gene ends were 3 bases for V and 4 bases for J; bases not matched to a gene: 7. The CDR3 has 15 residues. CDR1 is SGHRS and CDR2 is YFSETQ in the germline V gene.

V is TRBV7-6 and J is TRBJ1-1; D ambiguous. Germline CDR1 is SGHVS and CDR2 is FNYEAQ. The CDR3 has 11 amino acids. The ends were cut back, 3 bases at V and 7 bases at J, with 6 bases in the middle. CDR3 DNA sequence: TGTGCCAGCAGCTTGGCGGGTGAAGCTTTCTTT. Protein product: CASSLAGEAFF.

The chain has TRBV5-1 and TRBJ1-1, with D maybe TRBD1 (6 bases). With 0 bases removed from V and 5 bases from J, the gap between germline ends came to 14 bases. The CDR3 has 15 residues. CDR1 and CDR2 from the germline V gene are SGHRS and YFSETQ. The DNA of the CDR3 is TGCGCCAGCAGCTTGGCGGGGCAGGGGTATACTGAAGCTTTCTTT. Its protein is CASSLAGQGYTEAFF.

The chain is built from TRBV9 and TRBJ1-1, with 8 bases matching TRBD1. The CDR3 totals 14 residues. Looked up from germline, CDR1 is SGDLS and CDR2 is YYNGEE. Germline trimming cut 4 bases from V and 1 base from J; bases unmatched to any gene: 3. The CDR3 nucleotides read TGTGCCAGCAGCATCGGACAGGGGAACACTGAAGCTTTCTTT. Translation gives CASSIGQGNTEAFF.

The V call is TRBV6-5, the J call TRBJ1-2; 11 positions agree with TRBD1. V was pared by 2 bases and J by 4 bases, with 3 bases of the junction left unmatched. The CDR3 spans 15 residues. Germline V CDR1 and CDR2: MNHEY, SVGAGI. CDR3 loop: CASSYPGQGAYGYTF. The CDR3 region has the DNA TGTGCCAGCAGTTACCCTGGACAGGGGGCCTATGGCTACACCTTC.

The V gene is TRBV3-1 (or the pseudogene TRBV3-2), the J gene TRBJ2-5, with 12 bases matching TRBD2. Germline V gives CDR1 LGHDT, CDR2 YNNKEL (reference sequence). V dropped 4 bases and J dropped 4; count of bases not matched to a gene: 7. This CDR3 is 16 amino acids long. As DNA, the CDR3 is TGTGCCAGCAGCCGTATACTAGCGGGGGGAGTAGAGACCCAGTACTTC. It translates to CASSRILAGGVETQYF.

The CDR3 protein is CASSFDRRGHNEQFF. For the CDR3, the DNA is TGTGCCAGCAGCTTCGACAGAAGGGGTCACAATGAGCAGTTCTTC. The genes are TRBV7-3 and TRBJ2-1; D perhaps matches TRBD1 (5 bases). Deletions cut 3 bases from V and 5 bases from J, with 14 bases between. Per the germline V gene, CDR1 is SGHTA and CDR2 is FQGTGA. The CDR3 sequence is 15 residues long.

In its sample, this clone was seen once. This sequence joins TRBV6-6 and TRBJ2-4; 12 positions match TRBD1. This CDR3 contains 19 residues. Trimming removed 6 bases from V and 0 bases from J; junction bases left unmatched: 12. CDR1 MNHNY and CDR2 SVGAGI come from the germline V gene (reference sequence). CDR3: CASSSNRDRGPLAKNIQYF. Written as DNA, the CDR3 is TGTGCCAGCAGCTCAAATCGGGACAGGGGGCCTTTAGCCAAAAACATTCAGTACTTC.

This chain uses TRBV4-1 with TRBJ2-3, with 9 bases fitting TRBD2. CDR1 and CDR2 (germline): MGHRA, YSYEKL. V lost 0 bases to trimming and J lost 1 base; unmatched junction nucleotides: 5. The CDR3 is 17 amino acids. CDR3 sequence (DNA): TGCGCCAGCAGCCAAGATTACCAGCGGGGGGGCACAGATACGCAGTATTTT. Amino acids: CASSQDYQRGGTDTQYF.

This chain links TRBV6-2 or TRBV6-3 with TRBJ1-2; the match to TRBD1 covers 8 bases. The CDR3 is 16 amino acids. Germline-derived CDR1 and CDR2 are MNHEY and SVGEGT. Trimming took 2 bases from V and 2 from J; bases not matched to a gene: 7. In nucleotides, the CDR3 is TGTGCCAGCAGTTACCGGGGACAGGAATTAAACTATGGCTACACCTTC. Translating gives CASSYRGQELNYGYTF.

This clone was seen more than once but under ten times. The chain joins TRBV27 to TRBJ1-6; unclear D gene. Trimming removed 8 bases from V and 9 bases from J, with 14 bases in between. CDR3 length: 13 amino acids. CDR1 and CDR2 from the germline V gene are MNHEY and SMNVEV (reference sequence). CDR3: CASARGPSSPLHF. CDR3 sequence (DNA): TGTGCCAGCGCCCGAGGGCCCAGTTCACCCCTCCACTTT.

The chain employs TRBV6-5 and TRBJ2-5; weak D call: TRBD1 (5 bases). Trimming shortened V by 6 bases and J by 4 bases, and 18 bases separated the two germline ends. CDR1 is MNHEY and CDR2 is SVGAGI in the germline V gene. This CDR3 has 15 amino acids. The CDR3 protein is CASRRRGPVVETQYF. In DNA, the CDR3 is TGTGCCAGCAGAAGAAGGGGCCCCGTGGTAGAGACCCAGTACTTC.

The chain couples TRBV10-3 to TRBJ1-2, with a weak D call TRBD1 (5 bases). V lost 3 bases, J lost 6 bases, and 11 bases lay in between. This CDR3 region has 13 residues. From germline, CDR1 is ENHRY and CDR2 SYGVKD. This chain's CDR3 is CAISDGPGNGYTF. The CDR3, as DNA: TGTGCCATCAGTGATGGGCCAGGGAATGGCTACACCTTC.